These 31 T cell receptor beta chains came from one sample sequenced in a study of blood T cell dynamics during melanoma immunotherapy. Noted time point: week 3, after first cycle of checkpoint inhibitor. Clones were sequenced by immunoSEQ multiplex PCR, and TCRdb holds only the in-frame ones, with some missing. The repertoire has about 5,600 clones, approximately 84% of them found once; the top ten carry around 33%. Sequenced material: blood, taken from a patient treated with checkpoint blockade. The receptor set was obtained from a human donor with melanoma. Some clones in this sample may be carry-over from other donors' samples.

The gene calls are TRBV5-5 and TRBJ2-3; 16 positions agree with TRBD2. V lost 2 bases to trimming and J lost 0 bases; unmatched junction nucleotides: 9. CDR1 is SGHKS, CDR2 YYEKEE, per germline (reference sequence). The CDR3 loop spans 20 amino acids. The CDR3 loop is CASSFSPGLAGGPSTDTQYF. In DNA, the CDR3 is TGTGCCAGCAGCTTTTCGCCGGGACTAGCGGGGGGGCCTAGCACAGATACGCAGTATTTT.

The chain combines TRBV7-7 with TRBJ2-5, with D possibly being TRBD1 (6 bases). The V and J ends lost 5 bases and 2 bases respectively, with 15 bases between them. This CDR3 comprises 15 residues. Germline V gene sequence: CDR1 SSHAT, CDR2 FNYEAQ (reference sequence). The CDR3 spells CASSRTGIAQETQYF. CDR3 bases: TGTGCCAGCAGCCGAACAGGGATTGCACAAGAGACCCAGTACTTC.

The chain employs TRBV29-1 and TRBJ1-5; maybe TRBD1 (6 bases). The CDR3 contains 13 residues. Trimming left V 6 bases short and J 1 base short, with 10 bases between. Germline CDR1 is SQVTM and CDR2 is ANQGSEA. DNA of the CDR3: TGCAGCGTCCGGGACAACAGCAATCAGCCCCAGCATTTT. Protein sequence: CSVRDNSNQPQHF.

The rearrangement links TRBV19 to TRBJ2-1; D is uncertain. This CDR3 region has 11 residues. The V gene's germline CDR1 is LNHDA and CDR2 SQIVND (reference sequence). Trimming cost V 3 bases and J 8 bases, with 5 bases left between them. The CDR3 nucleotides are TGTGCCAGTAGTATGGGCTATGAGCAGTTCTTC. It codes for CASSMGYEQFF.

CDR3 nucleotide sequence: TGTGCCAGTAGTATAGCGGGAGGTGAAAACAATGAGCAGTTCTTC. Amino acid sequence: CASSIAGGENNEQFF. The chain has TRBV19 and TRBJ2-1; TRBD2 matches at 7 bases. V trimming: 1 base; J trimming: 5 bases; junction bases outside the gene matches: 5. Per the germline V gene, CDR1 is LNHDA and CDR2 is SQIVND (reference sequence). The CDR3 has 15 residues.

The chain joins TRBV6-1 to TRBJ2-3, with a possible D match to TRBD1 (7 bases). The germline V gene encodes CDR1 MNHNS and CDR2 SASEGT. This CDR3 region has 15 residues. V was pared by 5 bases and J by 2 bases, with 14 bases between. CDR3 sequence (DNA): TGTGCCAGCAGTTCGGGGGACAGTCACACAGATACGCAGTATTTT. Protein product: CASSSGDSHTDTQYF.

This rearrangement joins TRBV7-2 to TRBJ2-5; D gene uncertain. CDR1 is SGHTA and CDR2 is FQGNSA in the germline V gene. The length of the CDR3 is 13 residues. V lost 6 bases, J lost 3 bases, and 11 bases lay in between. CDR3: CASRRVAEETQYF. DNA for the CDR3: TGTGCCAGCAGACGTGTGGCAGAAGAGACCCAGTACTTC.

The V call is TRBV19, the J call TRBJ2-7; D is perhaps TRBD1 (6 bases). V was clipped by 5 bases and J by 0 bases, with 17 bases between them. The germline V gene encodes CDR1 LNHDA and CDR2 SQIVND (reference sequence). The CDR3 loop spans 16 amino acids. The CDR3 coding sequence is TGTGCCAGTAGTGCCCGACAGGCCCCCGCCTCCTACGAGCAGTACTTC. This codes for CASSARQAPASYEQYF.

The V call is TRBV2, the J call TRBJ2-2; possibly TRBD1 or TRBD2 for D (5 bases each). The CDR3 consists of 14 residues. V lost 3 bases and J 4 bases, leaving 9 bases between the germline ends. Germline CDR1 reads SNHLY; CDR2 reads FYNNEI. CDR3 residues: CASSEGVPTGELFF. CDR3 sequence (DNA): TGTGCCAGCAGTGAGGGGGTCCCCACCGGGGAGCTGTTTTTT.

This rearrangement joins TRBV9 to TRBJ2-2; D perhaps matches TRBD1 (7 bases). This CDR3 spans 15 amino acids. Germline CDR1 and CDR2: SGDLS and YYNGEE. V lost 5 bases and J 0 bases, leaving 11 bases between the germline ends. The CDR3: CASSFRGANTGELFF. Here the CDR3 DNA reads TGTGCCAGCAGTTTCAGGGGGGCGAACACCGGGGAGCTGTTTTTT.

In DNA, the CDR3 is TGTGCCTGGAGTGCCCTAGGGCTAGCCAAAAACATTCAGTACTTC. This sequence encodes CAWSALGLAKNIQYF. The chain carries TRBV30 and TRBJ2-4; D not resolved. V was cut by 1 base and J by 0 bases, with 10 bases left in between. The CDR3 has 15 residues. Germline values: CDR1 GTSNPN, CDR2 SVGIG (reference sequence). The whole variable domain, filled in from reference TRBV30 and TRBJ2-4, reads SQTIHQWPATLVQPVGSPLSLECTVEGTSNPNLYWYRQAAGRGLQLLFYSVGIGQISSEVPQNLSASRPQDRQFILSSKKLLLSDSGFYLCAWSALGLAKNIQYFGAGTRLSVL.

This chain connects TRBV19 to TRBJ1-1; TRBD1 might be the D (5 bases). Germline lookup yields CDR1 LNHDA and CDR2 SQIVND (reference sequence). The CDR3 covers 15 residues. V lost 7 bases to trimming and J lost 5 bases, with 20 bases between them. The CDR3 coding sequence is TGTGCCAGTATGAAGGGGATGCTGTTAGTGACTGAAGCTTTCTTT. The encoded protein is CASMKGMLLVTEAFF. The variable domain in full, completed from reference TRBV19 and TRBJ1-1, reads DGGITQSPKYLFRKEGQNVTLSCEQNLNHDAMYWYRQDPGQGLRLIYYSQIVNDFQKGDIAEGYSVSREKKESFPLTVTSAQKNPTAFYLCASMKGMLLVTEAFFGQGTRLTVV.

This clone was observed a few times. This sequence joins TRBV5-4 and TRBJ1-1; D is possibly TRBD1 (5 bases). CDR1 and CDR2 (germline): SGHNT, YYREEE (reference sequence). Trimming cost V 2 bases and J 2 bases, with 10 bases left between them. This CDR3 spans 14 amino acids. CDR3 in DNA: TGTGCCAGCAGCTTCGAGACAGCAAACACTGAAGCTTTCTTT. Translation: CASSFETANTEAFF.

V usage is TRBV7-8 and J usage is TRBJ2-3, with 12 bases identical to TRBD2. The junction had 2 bases not matched to a gene; V was cut back by 3 bases and J by 1 base. Germline lookup yields CDR1 SGHVS and CDR2 FQNEAQ. The CDR3 runs to 16 residues. The CDR3 spells CASSFSSGGGTDTQYF. The DNA for the CDR3 is TGTGCCAGCAGCTTTTCTAGCGGGGGGGGCACAGATACGCAGTATTTT.

The chain employs TRBV19 and TRBJ1-2; the D gene is possibly TRBD1 (5 bases). The V end was cut by 5 bases, the J end by 4 bases, with 14 bases between. From germline, CDR1 is LNHDA and CDR2 SQIVND (reference sequence). The CDR3 is 14 residues long. CDR3 bases: TGTGCCAGTAGTTCACAACACGGGGGCTATGGCTACACCTTC. This translates into CASSSQHGGYGYTF. The whole variable domain, filled in from reference TRBV19 and TRBJ1-2, reads DGGITQSPKYLFRKEGQNVTLSCEQNLNHDAMYWYRQDPGQGLRLIYYSQIVNDFQKGDIAEGYSVSREKKESFPLTVTSAQKNPTAFYLCASSSQHGGYGYTFGSGTRLTVV.

V and J are TRBV21-1 and TRBJ2-7; the table's D gene call, TRBD2, was not cross checked with the DNA. TRBV21-1 is annotated as a pseudogene. The CDR3 runs 18 residues. This chain's CDR3 is CASSNKGGPGQSSYEQYF. The CDR3 bases are TGTGCCAGCAGCAATAAAGGAGGGCCAGGGCAAAGCTCCTACGAGCAGTACTTC.

The count of this clone is one. For the CDR3, the DNA is TGTGCCAGCAGGGGTCTAGCGAGGGTCGAGCAGTACTTC. Its protein is CASRGLARVEQYF. This sequence joins TRBV2 and TRBJ2-7; TRBD2 might be the D (6 bases). Between the trimmed V and J ends, which lost 6 bases and 6 bases, there was a span of 15 bases. The CDR3 is made up of 13 amino acids. CDR1 and CDR2 from the germline V gene are SNHLY and FYNNEI.

Here the CDR3 reads CASSLKGGALTEAFF. In DNA, the CDR3 is TGCGCCAGCAGCTTGAAGGGGGGAGCGCTCACTGAAGCTTTCTTT. The V gene is TRBV5-1, the J gene TRBJ1-1; D might be TRBD1 (6 bases). The V and J ends lost 1 base and 4 bases respectively, with 14 bases between them. The CDR3 length is 15 residues. Germline V CDR1 and CDR2: SGHRS, YFSETQ.

This clone was recorded only once. A junction end diverges from the germline sequence, so it may reflect a read error. This chain joins TRBV7-2 and TRBJ1-1; 8 bases map to TRBD1. Germline assignment: CDR1 SGHTA and CDR2 FQGNSA. The CDR3 consists of 14 residues. The CDR3 nucleotides read TGTGTCAGCAGCCTCCACAGGGGGGGGACTGAAGCTTTCTTT. Its protein product is CVSSLHRGGTEAFF.

The V and J genes are TRBV6-1 and TRBJ1-4, with 8 bases fitting TRBD1. The germline gives CDR1 MNHNS, CDR2 SASEGT. V lost 6 bases, J lost 8 bases, and 8 bases stayed unmatched. This CDR3 is built from 14 residues. CDR3 DNA sequence: TGTGCCAGCAGCCCCGGACAGGGTTCCGAAAAACTGTTTTTT. Its protein is CASSPGQGSEKLFF.

The chain has TRBV5-1 and TRBJ1-2; D is possibly TRBD1 (6 bases). The V gene lost 4 bases and the J gene lost 1 base, with 8 bases spanning the gap. Per the germline V gene, CDR1 is SGHRS and CDR2 is YFSETQ. This CDR3 spans 13 amino acids. The CDR3, as DNA: TGCGCCAGCAGCCCGGACAGTAACTATGGCTACACCTTC. Translation gives CASSPDSNYGYTF.

This chain joins TRBV5-1 and TRBJ2-5, with a tentative D call TRBD1 (5 bases). Germline CDR1 reads SGHRS; CDR2 reads YFSETQ. Trimming shortened V by 4 bases and J by 2 bases, and 9 bases separated the two germline ends. The length of the CDR3 is 13 residues. This chain's CDR3 is CASSATVQETQYF. CDR3 DNA: TGCGCCAGCAGCGCGACAGTTCAAGAGACCCAGTACTTC.

This clone has only a few counts. The chain has TRBV6-5 and TRBJ1-6; 8 bases line up with TRBD1. The CDR3 runs 14 residues. V dropped 8 bases and J dropped 5; count of bases not matched to a gene: 5. The germline V gene encodes CDR1 MNHEY and CDR2 SVGAGI. CDR3 nucleotides: TGTGCCAGCCCCCCGGACAGGGATAATTCACCCCTCCACTTT. This encodes CASPPDRDNSPLHF.

The J gene is TRBJ2-3, the V gene TRBV5-6; D is unresolved. Germline assignment: CDR1 SGHDT and CDR2 YYEEEE. The length of the CDR3 is 16 residues. Trimming cost V 0 bases and J 0 bases, with 11 bases left between them. The DNA for the CDR3 is TGTGCCAGCAGCTTGGGGCCATTCCCAAGCACAGATACGCAGTATTTT. As protein: CASSLGPFPSTDTQYF.

This sequence joins TRBV7-3 and TRBJ2-5, with no clear D. Germline assignment: CDR1 SGHTA and CDR2 FQGTGA. This CDR3 has 14 residues. Trimming stripped 1 base from V and 10 bases from J, with 16 bases between. This CDR3 reads CASSLSRAVGVQYF. CDR3 coding DNA: TGTGCCAGCAGCTTAAGTAGGGCGGTTGGGGTCCAGTACTTC.

This chain joins TRBV7-2 and TRBJ2-3, with TRBD2 identical over 9 bases. The CDR3 sequence is 15 residues long. Germline V gene lookup returns CDR1 SGHTA and CDR2 FQGNSA. Unmatched junction bases numbered 8, after V lost 6 bases and J lost 4 bases. Here the CDR3 DNA reads TGTGCCAGCAGTGACCCCGGGACTAGCTCAGATACGCAGTATTTT. Amino acids: CASSDPGTSSDTQYF.

The chain links TRBV28 to TRBJ2-2; 8 bases map to TRBD1. The length of the CDR3 is 14 residues. V lost 10 bases and J lost 7; bases outside the gene matches: 11. CDR1 and CDR2 from the germline V gene are MDHEN and SYDVKM. The CDR3 nucleotides are TGTGCCACGGAGGGCGCAGGGGGCATCGGGGAGCTGTTTTTT. It translates to CATEGAGGIGELFF.

The chain carries TRBV9 and TRBJ2-3, with unresolved D. The CDR3 is 13 residues long. V was clipped by 0 bases and J by 3 bases, with 5 bases between them. The germline V gene encodes CDR1 SGDLS and CDR2 YYNGEE. The CDR3 DNA sequence: TGTGCCAGCAGCGTAGGAGCAACAGATACGCAGTATTTT. It translates to CASSVGATDTQYF.

The gene calls are TRBV6-5 and TRBJ2-7, with D perhaps matching TRBD1 or TRBD2 (5 bases each). V was trimmed by 6 bases and J by 4 bases, leaving 10 bases between them. Germline V gene sequence: CDR1 MNHEY, CDR2 SVGAGI. This CDR3 has 12 residues. This CDR3 reads CASSPGTYEQYF. CDR3 DNA sequence: TGTGCCAGCAGCCCCGGGACGTACGAGCAGTACTTC.

V is TRBV29-1 and J is TRBJ2-1; no definite D call. The CDR3 spans 13 residues. V lost 7 bases, J lost 0 bases, and 10 bases lay in between. The V gene's germline CDR1 is SQVTM and CDR2 ANQGSEA. As DNA, the CDR3 is TGCAGCGGAGACGGTAACTCCTACAATGAGCAGTTCTTC. It specifies CSGDGNSYNEQFF.

The chain has TRBV5-4 and TRBJ2-3; D remains unclear. Trimming left V 0 bases short and J 0 bases short, with 5 bases between. The germline V gene encodes CDR1 SGHNT and CDR2 YYREEE (reference sequence). The CDR3 runs 14 residues. The CDR3 DNA reads TGTGCCAGCAGCTTGGACTTAAGCACAGATACGCAGTATTTT. Translated, it gives CASSLDLSTDTQYF.